This TCR beta chain was captured in a study of shared T cell receptors in the human thymus. The protocol was immunoSEQ multiplex PCR, while the TCRdb copy is restricted to in-frame clones and leaves out a portion. Among over 650,000 clones listed, approximately 89% were seen once. This CDR3 has 16 residues. The V gene lost 3 bases and the J gene lost 0 bases, with 11 bases spanning the gap. Germline CDR1 reads KGHSH; CDR2 reads LQKENI. These data are also associated with another study on human thymus T cells. That work adds: All donors were healthy Finnish infants who were undergoing corrective surgery to treat congenital heart defects. The thymus tissue came from resections taken during corrective heart surgery. Apparent skewing of V and J gene usage characterized both thymic and blood repertoires. Overlap was high between thymic repertoires from unrelated individuals, as reported in related research.

Sequenced: thymocytes. This rearrangement joins TRBV18 to TRBJ2-2; D perhaps matches TRBD1 (5 bases). The TCR comes from a boy younger than two with a congenital heart defect. In nucleotides, the CDR3 is TGTGCCAGCTCACCGCACAGGAACGCGAACACCGGGGAGCTGTTTTTT. Protein product: CASSPHRNANTGELFF.